This record covers a single T cell receptor beta chain. Its antigen is currently unknown. Each subset's genomic DNA was shared equally among a number of immunoSEQ plates. Measured with immunoSEQ multiplex PCR; TCRdb has only the in-frame clones, and not every one. Here the sample spans over a million clones, approximately 97% being singletons. This specimen belongs to a study of shared clonotypes between healthy human individuals. Study-level points and caveats: Between several donors, naive CD4 clonotypes were shared at a level of about 5%. The rarefaction results pointed to incomplete sorted-subset sequencing despite large depth.

The germline CDR1 and CDR2 sequences are SGHRS and YFSETQ. Trimming pared 0 bases from V and 5 bases from J, leaving 8 bases between. The CDR3 runs 13 residues. The chain employs TRBV5-1 and TRBJ2-5; D is ambiguous. The receptor's source is a man aged 30 to 45 in good health. The sequenced sample was naive CD4+ T cells sorted from blood. Subset here: CD45RA+ positively selected. The CDR3 region has the DNA TGCGCCAGCAGCTTGGTGGTGTTGGAGACCCAGTACTTC. This codes for CASSLVVLETQYF.